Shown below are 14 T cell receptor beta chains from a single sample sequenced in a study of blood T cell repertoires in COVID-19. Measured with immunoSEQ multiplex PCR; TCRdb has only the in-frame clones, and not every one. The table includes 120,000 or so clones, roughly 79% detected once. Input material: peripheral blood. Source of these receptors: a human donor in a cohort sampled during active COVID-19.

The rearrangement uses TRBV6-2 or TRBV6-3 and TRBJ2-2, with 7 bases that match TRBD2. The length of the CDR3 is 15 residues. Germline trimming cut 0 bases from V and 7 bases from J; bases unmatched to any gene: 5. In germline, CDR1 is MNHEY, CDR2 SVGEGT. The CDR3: CASSYSTSSNGELFF. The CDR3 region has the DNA TGTGCCAGCAGTTACTCGACTAGCTCGAACGGGGAGCTGTTTTTT.

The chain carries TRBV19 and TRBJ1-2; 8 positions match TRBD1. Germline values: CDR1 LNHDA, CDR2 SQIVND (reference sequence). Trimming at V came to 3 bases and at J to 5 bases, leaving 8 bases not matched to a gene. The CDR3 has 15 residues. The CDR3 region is CASSIRLDRVYGYTF. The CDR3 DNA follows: TGTGCCAGTAGTATCCGGCTGGACAGGGTTTATGGCTACACCTTC.

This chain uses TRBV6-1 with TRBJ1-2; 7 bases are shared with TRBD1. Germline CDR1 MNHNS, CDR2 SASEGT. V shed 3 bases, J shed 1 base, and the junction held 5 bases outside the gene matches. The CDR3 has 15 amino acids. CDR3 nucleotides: TGTGCCAGCAGTGACGTGAGGGGGCGTAACTATGGCTACACCTTC. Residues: CASSDVRGRNYGYTF.

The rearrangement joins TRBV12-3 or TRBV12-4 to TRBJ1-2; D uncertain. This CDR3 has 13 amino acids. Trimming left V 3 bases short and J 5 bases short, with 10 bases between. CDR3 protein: CASSFEAGYGYTF. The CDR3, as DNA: TGTGCCAGCAGTTTCGAAGCGGGATATGGCTACACCTTC.

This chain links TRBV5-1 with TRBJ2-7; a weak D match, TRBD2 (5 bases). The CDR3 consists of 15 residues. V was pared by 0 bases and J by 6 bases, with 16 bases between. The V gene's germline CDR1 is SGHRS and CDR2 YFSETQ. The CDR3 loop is CASSLEVGAVSEQYF. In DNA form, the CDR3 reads TGCGCCAGCAGCTTGGAGGTGGGAGCGGTCTCCGAGCAGTACTTC.

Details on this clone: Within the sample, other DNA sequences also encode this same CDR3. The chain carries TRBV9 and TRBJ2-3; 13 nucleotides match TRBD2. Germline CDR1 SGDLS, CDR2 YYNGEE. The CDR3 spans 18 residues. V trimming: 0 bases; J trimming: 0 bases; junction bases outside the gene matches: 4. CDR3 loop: CASSVALAGGSSTDTQYF. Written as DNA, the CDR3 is TGTGCCAGCAGCGTAGCACTAGCGGGGGGGTCTAGCACAGATACGCAGTATTTT. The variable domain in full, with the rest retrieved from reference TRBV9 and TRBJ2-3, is DSGVTQTPKHLITATGQRVTLRCSPRSGDLSVYWYQQSLDQGLQFLIQYYNGEERAKGNILERFSAQQFPDLHSELNLSSLELGDSALYFCASSVALAGGSSTDTQYFGPGTRLTVL.

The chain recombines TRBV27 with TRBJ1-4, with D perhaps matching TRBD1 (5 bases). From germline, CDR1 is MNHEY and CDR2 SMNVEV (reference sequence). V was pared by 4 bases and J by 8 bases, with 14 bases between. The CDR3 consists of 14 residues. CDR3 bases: TGTGCCAGCAGTTCTTTCGTCCAGGGAGAAAAACTGTTTTTT. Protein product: CASSSFVQGEKLFF.

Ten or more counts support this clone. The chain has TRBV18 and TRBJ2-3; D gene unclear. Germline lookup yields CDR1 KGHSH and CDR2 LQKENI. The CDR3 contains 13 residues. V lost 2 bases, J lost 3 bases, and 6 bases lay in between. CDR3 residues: CASSPAQTDTQYF. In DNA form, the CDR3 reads TGTGCCAGCTCACCAGCGCAAACAGATACGCAGTATTTT.

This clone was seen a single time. The CDR3 nucleotides are TGTGCCAGCAGGCCCGGGAGCGGGTTGACCGGGGAGCTGTTTTTT. This translates into CASRPGSGLTGELFF. This sequence joins TRBV27 and TRBJ2-2; tentatively, D is TRBD2 (6 bases). V lost 6 bases and J 5 bases, leaving 16 bases between the germline ends. The CDR3 has 15 amino acids. Germline V gene data show CDR1 as MNHEY and CDR2 as SMNVEV (reference sequence).

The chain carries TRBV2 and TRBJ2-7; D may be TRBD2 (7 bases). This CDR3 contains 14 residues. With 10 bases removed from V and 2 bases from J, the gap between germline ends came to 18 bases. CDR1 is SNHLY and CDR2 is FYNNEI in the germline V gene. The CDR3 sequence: CATQLGGRAYEQYF. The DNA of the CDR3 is TGTGCCACTCAATTGGGGGGGCGCGCCTACGAGCAGTACTTC.

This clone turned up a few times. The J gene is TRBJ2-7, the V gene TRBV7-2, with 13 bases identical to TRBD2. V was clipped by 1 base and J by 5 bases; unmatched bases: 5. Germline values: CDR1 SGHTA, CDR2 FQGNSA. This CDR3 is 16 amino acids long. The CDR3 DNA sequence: TGTGCCAGCAGCTTAGTACTAGCGGGGGGGCCGGACGAGCAGTACTTC. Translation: CASSLVLAGGPDEQYF.

The CDR3, as DNA: TGTGCCAGCAGCCAAGACAGGGGAGTAGGTGGCTACACCTTC. It encodes CASSQDRGVGGYTF. This sequence joins TRBV5-5 and TRBJ1-2, with 8 bases fitting TRBD1. The CDR3 consists of 14 residues. Germline values: CDR1 SGHKS, CDR2 YYEKEE (reference sequence). V trimming: 4 bases; J trimming: 7 bases; junction bases outside the gene matches: 9.

In DNA, the CDR3 is TGTGCCAGCAGCTTTGACGGGAGAGTTGGCAATGAGCAGTTCTTC. This translates into CASSFDGRVGNEQFF. The rearrangement joins TRBV7-3 to TRBJ2-1, with a possible D match to TRBD2 (6 bases). The CDR3 consists of 15 residues. V was clipped by 3 bases and J by 6 bases, with 15 bases between them. The V gene's germline CDR1 is SGHTA and CDR2 FQGTGA. Full variable domain (rest looked up from reference TRBV7-3 and TRBJ2-1): GAGVSQTPSNKVTEKGKYVELRCDPISGHTALYWYRQSLGQGPEFLIYFQGTGAADDSGLPNDRFFAVRPEGSVSTLKIQRTERGDSAVYLCASSFDGRVGNEQFFGPGTRLTVL.

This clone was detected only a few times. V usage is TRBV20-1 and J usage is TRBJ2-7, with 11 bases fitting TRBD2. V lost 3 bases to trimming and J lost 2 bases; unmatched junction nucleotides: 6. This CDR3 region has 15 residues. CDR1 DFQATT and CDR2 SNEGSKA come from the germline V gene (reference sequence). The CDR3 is CSASQTSGNPYEQYF. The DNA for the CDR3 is TGCAGTGCTAGTCAGACTAGCGGGAACCCCTACGAGCAGTACTTC.